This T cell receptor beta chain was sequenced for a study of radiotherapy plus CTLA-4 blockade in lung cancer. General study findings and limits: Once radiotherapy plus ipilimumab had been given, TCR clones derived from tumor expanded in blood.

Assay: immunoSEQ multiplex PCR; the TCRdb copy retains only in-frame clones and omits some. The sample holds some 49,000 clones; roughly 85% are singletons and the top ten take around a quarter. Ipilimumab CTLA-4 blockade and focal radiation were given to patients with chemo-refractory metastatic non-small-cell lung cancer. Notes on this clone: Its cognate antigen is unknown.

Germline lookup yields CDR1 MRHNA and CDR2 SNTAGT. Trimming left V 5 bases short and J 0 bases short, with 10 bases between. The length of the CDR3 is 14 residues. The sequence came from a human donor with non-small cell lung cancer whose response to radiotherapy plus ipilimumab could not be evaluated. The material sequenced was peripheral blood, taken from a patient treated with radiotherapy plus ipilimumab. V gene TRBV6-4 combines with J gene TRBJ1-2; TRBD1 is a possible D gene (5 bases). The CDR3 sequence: CASSPTATNYGYTF. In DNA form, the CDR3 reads TGTGCCAGCAGTCCGACAGCTACTAACTATGGCTACACCTTC.